The sequence of this TCR beta chain was determined in a study of blood T cell repertoires in COVID-19. For the study at large: COVID-19 samples, acute and convalescent, were from the United States, Italy and Spain. PBMCs, B-cell-depleted T cells, or T cells provided the cDNA or gDNA that made up the material.

This CDR3 contains 14 residues. The germline gives CDR1 MDHEN, CDR2 SYDVKM. V shed 3 bases, J shed 1 base, and the junction held 2 bases outside the gene matches. Study processing details: The assay estimated nucleated cells by amplifying reference gene primers. Assay used: immunoSEQ multiplex PCR; TCRdb lists only in-frame clones, some missing. V and J calls and clone size are copied from that table; D and trimming were computed from the DNA. The profile covers fewer than 15,000 clones, with roughly 89% appearing a single time and less than 25% taken by the ten largest. Sequences were obtained from peripheral blood. The chain carries TRBV28 and TRBJ1-1, with TRBD1 matching 7 bases. This clonotype was sampled from a human donor with active COVID-19. The donor label of this sample is uncertain. The CDR3 coding sequence is TGTGCCAGCAGTTTGGGACAGACGAACACTGAAGCTTTCTTT. This translates into CASSLGQTNTEAFF.